The sequence of this T cell receptor (beta chain) was determined in a study of neoadjuvant anti-PD-1 for oral cavity cancer. Overall study: Before surgery, most patients got three to four biweekly 3 mg/kg nivolumab doses. Study results and limitations: With three patients per group, TCR findings need larger cohorts.

CDR1 MNHNS and CDR2 SASEGT come from the germline V gene. The CDR3 spans 15 residues. V was clipped by 6 bases and J by 0 bases; unmatched bases: 8. Blood libraries mostly used around 0.45 ug genomic DNA, six replicates each. Produced via immunoSEQ multiplex PCR; TCRdb's table is partial and in-frame only. Among 10,000 or so clones, about 70% were seen once, and the ten largest hold roughly 4.5%. Worth noting for this clone: As yet, its antigen is unknown.

The time point denotes: after neoadjuvant nivolumab, at surgical resection. Patients had newly diagnosed, untreated stage II-IVA oral cavity squamous cell carcinoma. The sample was PBMCs, taken after nivolumab (anti-PD-1) treatment. The chain recombines TRBV6-1 with TRBJ2-7, with 7 bases fitting TRBD1. The sequence came from a person between 40 and 79 years old with oral cavity squamous cell carcinoma. CDR3 DNA: TGTGCCAGCAGCCATAACCAGGGGGACTCCTACGAGCAGTACTTC. Amino acid sequence: CASSHNQGDSYEQYF.